These T cell receptor beta chains were read from a single sample in a study of T cells in Graves' hyperthyroidism and ophthalmopathy. MiXCR, applied by TCRdb to the multiplex PCR reads, yields one record per CDR3 protein. The top ten hold about 6.6% of the sample, which has 640,000 or so distinct CDR3 sequences, 14% seen once. Material for sequencing was blood. The receptors derive from a woman aged 18-35 years with Graves' ophthalmopathy. Both conserved end residues are part of each CDR3. Fields, in order: D gene, J gene, V gene, clone size, CDR3 protein. The D gene is left open where the match is weak. The size of a clone is reported for some rows only, either as once, few or many, or as a class for expanded clones.

.	TRBJ2-7	TRBV20-1	many	CSARALIVPYEQYF
.	TRBJ2-7	TRBV11-1	many	CASSWGTGKTYEQYF
TRBD1	TRBJ2-7	TRBV28	many	CASSFAGGLYEQYF
.	TRBJ1-5	TRBV30	many	CAWNIRNTGNQPQHF
.	TRBJ1-2	TRBV9	few	CASSVQGLNHGYTF
.	TRBJ2-7	TRBV27	.	CASSAGTPTYEQYF
.	TRBJ2-3	TRBV24-1	few	CATAKYIDTQYF
.	TRBJ2-5	TRBV12-3/TRBV12-4	many	CASTLGGLETQYF
TRBD1	TRBJ1-1	TRBV9	.	CASSVGEGTAEAFF
TRBD2	TRBJ2-1	TRBV12-3/TRBV12-4	many	CASSPRTSGRYYSYNEQFF
.	TRBJ2-2	TRBV12-3/TRBV12-4	many	CASSPPDWTARELFF
TRBD2	TRBJ2-1	TRBV25-1	few	CASSPGTSGRGPYNEQFF
.	TRBJ2-1	TRBV30	few	CAWWEKRRPINEQFF
.	TRBJ2-7	TRBV11-2	many	CASSLDASGGSYEQYF
TRBD1	TRBJ1-2	TRBV27	.	CASATGGVGYTF
.	TRBJ2-1	TRBV3-1	many	CASSQDGGNGYNEQFF
.	TRBJ1-6	TRBV20-1	few	CSVPDGWPGTSPLHF
.	TRBJ1-6	TRBV28	.	CATLAQETGRHSPLHF
.	TRBJ1-1	TRBV5-1	many	CASSVVGTEAFF
.	TRBJ1-5	TRBV12-3/TRBV12-4	.	CAGSDPGSNQPQHF
.	TRBJ2-3	TRBV9	few	CASKGTPGSTDTQYF
.	TRBJ2-5	TRBV29-1	few	CSVEYPAARRETPYF
.	TRBJ1-3	TRBV6-5	few	CASSYSSSVPSGNTIYF
TRBD1	TRBJ1-2	TRBV7-2	many	CASSPRQGIDGYTF
.	TRBJ2-2	TRBV3-1	.	CASSQAWELFF
.	TRBJ1-5	TRBV29-1	few	CSVEQGSDQPQHF
TRBD2	TRBJ2-7	TRBV5-1	many	CASSLAASGSPSSYEQYF